The 3 T cell receptor beta chains presented below share a single source sample, sequenced in a study of shared clonotypes between healthy human individuals. CD45RO-negative CD8 cells positively selected for CCR7 made up the naive population, which excluded terminally differentiated effector memory CD45RA+ cells. Produced via immunoSEQ multiplex PCR; TCRdb's table is partial and in-frame only. This repertoire shows 2 million to 2.5 million clones, roughly 94% found once; its top ten account for roughly 1.1%. Sequenced sample: naive CD8+ T cells sorted from blood. Receptor source: a young man in good health.

The chain combines TRBV9 with TRBJ2-1; 7 nucleotides agree with TRBD2. Germline values: CDR1 SGDLS, CDR2 YYNGEE. Unmatched junction bases numbered 4, after V lost 3 bases and J lost 10 bases. This CDR3 contains 12 residues. The CDR3 spells CASSGGGREQFF. CDR3 nucleotide sequence: TGTGCCAGCAGCGGGGGAGGGAGAGAGCAGTTCTTC.

This chain links TRBV14 with TRBJ2-7; the D gene is possibly TRBD1 (6 bases). The CDR3 length is 13 residues. Per germline, CDR1 SGHDN and CDR2 FVKESK. The V gene lost 0 bases and the J gene lost 4 bases, with 7 bases spanning the gap. CDR3 DNA: TGTGCCAGCAGCCAAGACAGGGGTTACGAGCAGTACTTC. It specifies CASSQDRGYEQYF.

This chain connects TRBV19 to TRBJ2-7; D is unresolved. The CDR3 covers 12 residues. Germline V gene sequence: CDR1 LNHDA, CDR2 SQIVND (reference sequence). V lost 4 bases to trimming and J lost 1 base, with 5 bases between them. For the CDR3, the DNA is TGTGCCAGTAGTACTACATCCTACGAGCAGTACTTC. This translates into CASSTTSYEQYF.